This TCR beta chain comes out of a study of shared clonotypes between healthy human individuals. On the study more broadly: Per donor, CD8 memory used one plate, CD8 naive used two, CD4 memory used three and CD4 naive used three.

This clone was observed a few times. The table came from immunoSEQ multiplex PCR; TCRdb's copy has only in-frame clones and leaves some out. The sample shows some 1,100,000 clones, about 80% of them seen only once. The germline V and J ends were trimmed by 0 bases and 0 bases, with 7 bases remaining between them. The germline V gene encodes CDR1 SGHRS and CDR2 YFSETQ. This CDR3 has 16 amino acids. The genes are TRBV5-1 and TRBJ2-6; D is ambiguous. Sequenced material: memory CD4+ T cells from PBMCs. The subset here: CD45RA-negative fraction. This TCR derives from a man between 18 and 29 years old in good health. Some clones in this sample may be carry-over from other donors' samples. The CDR3 here is CASSLVAGSGANVLTF. The CDR3 DNA reads TGCGCCAGCAGCTTGGTAGCAGGCTCTGGGGCCAACGTCCTGACTTTC.